What follows describes a single T cell receptor (beta chain). Its antigen is unidentified. Germline trimming cut 6 bases from V and 7 bases from J; bases unmatched to any gene: 4. CDR3 size: 13 residues. Germline V gene data show CDR1 as SGHTA and CDR2 as FQGNSA. The assay was immunoSEQ multiplex PCR, and TCRdb's table has in-frame clones only and misses some. Among 9,500 or so clones listed, roughly 80% were seen once. Regarding time point: cycle 4 day 1 (C4D1), after 6 weeks of nivolumab. Each patient experienced a relapse that followed autologous stem cell transplantation, and brentuximab vedotin exposure varied. These data belong to a study of PD-1 blockade in classical Hodgkin lymphoma. Study-wide context: Patients in the cohort were put on intravenous nivolumab, 3 mg/kg every 2 weeks.

General study findings and limits: Healthy donors reportedly exceeded newly diagnosed patients in baseline TCR diversity. Repertoire differences have undefined causes, possibly disease activity or prior therapy. Diversity similar to that of newly diagnosed patients was seen at baseline in complete responders.

The receptor comes from a human donor with classical Hodgkin lymphoma. Sequenced here: peripheral blood mononuclear cells (PBMCs), sampled before the fourth cycle of nivolumab. The genes are TRBV7-2 and TRBJ2-2, with 8 bases matching TRBD2. CDR3 amino acids: CASSRGGHGELFF. CDR3 coding DNA: TGTGCCAGCAGTCGGGGGGGGCACGGGGAGCTGTTTTTT.